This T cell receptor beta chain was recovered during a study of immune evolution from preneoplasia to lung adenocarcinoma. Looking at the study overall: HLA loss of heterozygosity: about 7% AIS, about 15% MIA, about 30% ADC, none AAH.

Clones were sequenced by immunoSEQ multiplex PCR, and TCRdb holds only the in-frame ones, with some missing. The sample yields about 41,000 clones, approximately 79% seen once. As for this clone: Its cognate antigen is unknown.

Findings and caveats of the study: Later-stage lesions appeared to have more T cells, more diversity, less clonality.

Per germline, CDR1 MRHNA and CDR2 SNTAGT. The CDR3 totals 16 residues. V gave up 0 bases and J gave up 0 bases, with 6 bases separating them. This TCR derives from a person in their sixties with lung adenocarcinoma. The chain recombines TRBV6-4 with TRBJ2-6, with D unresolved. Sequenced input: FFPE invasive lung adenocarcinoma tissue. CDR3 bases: TGTGCCAGCAGTGACTCGAGCAGCTCTGGGGCCAACGTCCTGACTTTC. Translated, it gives CASSDSSSSGANVLTF.